These 21 T cell receptor beta chains originate from one sample sequenced in a study of T cell responses to AZD1222 COVID-19 vaccine. Data came from immunoSEQ multiplex PCR; TCRdb stores just in-frame clones and leaves some out. The data contain 200,000 or so clones, 80% to 95% of them seen just once; the ten biggest clones take up about 9.4%. This sample comprised peripheral blood, obtained on day 0 of AZD1222 vaccination. These receptors all stem from an adult in good health.

The rearrangement uses TRBV9 and TRBJ1-2; D is possibly TRBD1 (5 bases). Germline assignment: CDR1 SGDLS and CDR2 YYNGEE. This CDR3 has 14 amino acids. The V and J ends lost 4 bases and 11 bases respectively, with 21 bases between them. In nucleotides, the CDR3 is TGTGCCAGCAGCCCGACATCAGGGCAGGGATCGTACACCTTC. Its protein is CASSPTSGQGSYTF.

The chain carries TRBV28 and TRBJ2-2, with D perhaps TRBD2 (6 bases). Germline lookup yields CDR1 MDHEN and CDR2 SYDVKM. The CDR3 runs 15 residues. The ends were cut back, 1 base at V and 6 bases at J, with 12 bases in the middle. The CDR3: CASSLLGTSSGELFF. DNA of the CDR3: TGTGCCAGCAGTTTATTGGGGACTTCATCCGGGGAGCTGTTTTTT.

The V and J genes are TRBV7-9 and TRBJ2-7; 7 positions agree with TRBD1. The CDR3 length is 15 residues. The germline V gene encodes CDR1 SEHNR and CDR2 FQNEAQ (reference sequence). V dropped 5 bases and J dropped 5; count of bases not matched to a gene: 12. This CDR3 is CASSEVKGAEDEQYV. CDR3 sequence (DNA): TGTGCCAGCAGCGAAGTCAAGGGGGCCGAAGACGAGCAGTACGTC.

The chain has TRBV12-3 or TRBV12-4 and TRBJ1-2; the D gene is possibly TRBD1 (5 bases). The CDR3 extends over 12 amino acids. V was pared by 5 bases and J by 7 bases, with 11 bases between. The CDR3 DNA is TGTGCCAGCAGTGGGGGTCTTCGTGGCTACACCTTC. Translated, it gives CASSGGLRGYTF.

V gene TRBV19 combines with J gene TRBJ1-5; 7 bases are shared with TRBD1. Germline assignment: CDR1 LNHDA and CDR2 SQIVND (reference sequence). The CDR3 loop spans 16 amino acids. After removal of 4 bases from V and 2 bases from J, the junction contained 8 bases not matched to a gene. CDR3 sequence (DNA): TGTGCCAGTAGTAGGCTCGGGACAGCTGGCAATCAGCCCCAGCATTTT. Translation: CASSRLGTAGNQPQHF.

This chain connects TRBV27 to TRBJ1-1; weak D call: TRBD1 (6 bases). Germline V gene sequence: CDR1 MNHEY, CDR2 SMNVEV (reference sequence). With 0 bases removed from V and 11 bases from J, the gap between germline ends came to 13 bases. The CDR3 sequence is 13 residues long. This CDR3 is CASSLSPGAAAFF. The CDR3 nucleotides are TGTGCCAGCAGTTTATCGCCAGGGGCGGCGGCTTTCTTT.

This clone was observed once. The chain couples TRBV19 to TRBJ1-3; D is possibly TRBD1 (5 bases). This CDR3 has 15 amino acids. The germline CDR1 and CDR2 sequences are LNHDA and SQIVND (reference sequence). V shed 5 bases and J shed 0 bases, with 11 bases lying between them. The CDR3 sequence: CASSPDTFSGNTIYF. The CDR3 DNA reads TGTGCCAGTAGTCCGGACACCTTCTCTGGAAACACCATATATTTT.

In its sample, this clone was seen once. The chain combines TRBV11-1 with TRBJ1-1, with 11 nucleotides matching TRBD1. The trim removed 5 bases at V and 7 bases at J, leaving 3 bases unmatched. The CDR3 is 13 amino acids. The V gene's germline CDR1 is SGHAT and CDR2 FQDESV (reference sequence). The CDR3 sequence: CASSGDRGFEAFF. The CDR3 DNA reads as TGTGCCAGCAGCGGGGACAGGGGGTTTGAAGCTTTCTTT.

This chain links TRBV5-6 with TRBJ2-1; D gene uncertain. The CDR3 runs to 15 residues. V gave up 5 bases and J gave up 0 bases, with 12 bases separating them. Germline V gene data show CDR1 as SGHDT and CDR2 as YYEEEE. The CDR3 spells CASRLTASSYNEQFF. The CDR3 DNA is TGTGCCAGCAGACTTACAGCGAGCTCCTACAATGAGCAGTTCTTC.

The rearrangement joins TRBV6-1 to TRBJ2-1, with D unclear. Trimming shortened V by 3 bases and J by 7 bases, and 7 bases separated the two germline ends. Germline-derived CDR1 and CDR2 are MNHNS and SASEGT. CDR3 size: 12 residues. The CDR3 sequence: CASSELGNEQFF. CDR3 in DNA: TGTGCCAGCAGTGAGTTGGGAAATGAGCAGTTCTTC.

The chain employs TRBV4-1 and TRBJ2-1; D call uncertain. The CDR3 has 16 amino acids. Deletions cut 0 bases from V and 6 bases from J, with 15 bases between. CDR1 is MGHRA, CDR2 YSYEKL, per germline. CDR3 in amino acids: CASSQDPLDLFNEQFF. CDR3 in DNA: TGCGCCAGCAGCCAAGATCCGCTGGACCTTTTCAATGAGCAGTTCTTC.

The chain employs TRBV7-2 and TRBJ2-3, with 10 positions matching TRBD2. The junction had 5 bases not matched to a gene; V was cut back by 1 base and J by 4 bases. Per germline, CDR1 SGHTA and CDR2 FQGNSA. The CDR3 is 16 residues long. CDR3 region: CASSLDVAGGPDTQYF. The CDR3 region has the DNA TGTGCCAGCAGCTTAGATGTAGCGGGGGGACCAGATACGCAGTATTTT.

This chain uses TRBV27 with TRBJ1-5; TRBD1 might be the D (5 bases). Trimming took off 4 bases at V and 6 bases at J, with 10 bases between the two ends. CDR3 size: 13 residues. Germline V gene sequence: CDR1 MNHEY, CDR2 SMNVEV (reference sequence). The DNA for the CDR3 is TGTGCCAGCAGTTCCAGGGTGGGTCAGCCCCAGCATTTT. It translates to CASSSRVGQPQHF.

The V call is TRBV18, the J call TRBJ1-2; D is possibly TRBD1 (6 bases). The CDR3 extends over 16 amino acids. Germline V CDR1 and CDR2: KGHSH, LQKENI. Trimming took 4 bases from V and 7 from J, leaving 22 bases between them. In DNA, the CDR3 is TGTGCCAGCTCACGGGGCAGGGGAGTCGATCTGTTTGGCTACACCTTC. It codes for CASSRGRGVDLFGYTF. Looking up the rest from reference TRBV18 and TRBJ1-2 gives the full variable domain: NAGVMQNPRHLVRRRGQEARLRCSPMKGHSHVYWYRQLPEEGLKFMVYLQKENIIDESGMPKERFSAEFPKEGPSILRIQQVVRGDSAAYFCASSRGRGVDLFGYTFGSGTRLTVV.

This clone turned up a few times. The chain uses TRBV11-2 and TRBJ2-7; D is possibly TRBD2 (5 bases). There are 14 residues in the CDR3. Germline V CDR1 and CDR2: SGHAT, FQNNGV. Trimming left V 5 bases short and J 2 bases short, with 13 bases between. The CDR3 reads CASSPQRKTYEQYF. The CDR3, as DNA: TGTGCCAGCAGCCCGCAGCGGAAAACCTACGAGCAGTACTTC.

The chain employs TRBV6-5 and TRBJ1-1; D is uncertain. The germline CDR1 and CDR2 sequences are MNHEY and SVGAGI. This CDR3 is 13 amino acids long. V gave up 5 bases and J gave up 1 base, with 8 bases separating them. The CDR3 DNA sequence: TGTGCCAGCAGTCTGTTTCCGAACACTGAAGCTTTCTTT. Its translation: CASSLFPNTEAFF.

This rearrangement joins TRBV6-6 to TRBJ1-1; 7 bases align to TRBD1. The CDR3 runs to 15 residues. CDR1 MNHNY and CDR2 SVGAGI come from the germline V gene (reference sequence). Trimming at V came to 0 bases and at J to 6 bases, leaving 7 bases not matched to a gene. The CDR3 spells CASSYSSGGTAEAFF. DNA of the CDR3: TGTGCCAGCAGTTACTCGTCAGGGGGTACGGCTGAAGCTTTCTTT.

The chain carries TRBV4-3 and TRBJ1-4; D is perhaps TRBD1 (5 bases). The CDR3 covers 14 residues. Deletions cut 1 base from V and 10 bases from J, with 13 bases between. Germline V CDR1 and CDR2: LGHNA, YSLEER. The CDR3 region is CASSQGQGRAKLFF. The CDR3 DNA sequence: TGCGCCAGCAGCCAAGGGCAGGGCCGGGCAAAACTGTTTTTT.

The chain recombines TRBV6-5 with TRBJ2-7; D gene uncertain. Trimming took off 0 bases at V and 3 bases at J, with 6 bases between the two ends. The CDR3 extends over 13 amino acids. Germline loops: CDR1 MNHEY, CDR2 SVGAGI. Written as DNA, the CDR3 is TGTGCCAGCAGTTACTCCCGAAGCTACGAGCAGTACTTC. Translation: CASSYSRSYEQYF.

The chain has TRBV18 and TRBJ1-4, with a weak D call TRBD1 (5 bases). V was trimmed by 3 bases and J by 8 bases, leaving 10 bases between them. The CDR3 spans 13 residues. The germline CDR1 and CDR2 sequences are KGHSH and LQKENI. The CDR3 is CASSPPRVEKLFF. CDR3 bases: TGTGCCAGCTCACCCCCCAGGGTCGAAAAACTGTTTTTT.

Judged by abundance, this clone is medium-sized (0.01 to 0.1%). The chain is built from TRBV4-2 and TRBJ2-2, with D possibly TRBD1 on 5 matching bases. The CDR3 runs 16 residues. CDR1 and CDR2 (germline): LGHNA, YNFKEQ. V lost 0 bases and J 6 bases, leaving 14 bases between the germline ends. CDR3: CASSQDQGSGAGELFF. CDR3 DNA sequence: TGTGCCAGCAGCCAAGATCAGGGTAGTGGGGCCGGGGAGCTGTTTTTT.